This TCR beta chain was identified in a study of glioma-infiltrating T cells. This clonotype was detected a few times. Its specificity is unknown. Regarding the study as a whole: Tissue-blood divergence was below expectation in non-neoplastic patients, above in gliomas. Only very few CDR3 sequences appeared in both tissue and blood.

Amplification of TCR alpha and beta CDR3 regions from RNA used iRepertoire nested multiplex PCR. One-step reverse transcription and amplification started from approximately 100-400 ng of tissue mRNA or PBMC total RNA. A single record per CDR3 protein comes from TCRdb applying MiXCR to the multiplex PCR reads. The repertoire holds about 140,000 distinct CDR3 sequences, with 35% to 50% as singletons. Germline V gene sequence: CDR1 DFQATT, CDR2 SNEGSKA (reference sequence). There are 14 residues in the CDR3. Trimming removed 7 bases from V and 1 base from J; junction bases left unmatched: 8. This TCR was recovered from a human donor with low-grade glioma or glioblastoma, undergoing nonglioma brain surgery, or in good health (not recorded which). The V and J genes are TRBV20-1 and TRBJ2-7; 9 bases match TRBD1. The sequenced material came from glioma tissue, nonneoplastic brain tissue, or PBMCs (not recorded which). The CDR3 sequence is CSGKAGQGSYEQYF. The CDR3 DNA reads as TGCAGTGGAAAGGCGGGACAGGGATCCTACGAGCAGTACTTC.